This TCR beta chain was sequenced in a study of cytomegalovirus exposure and HLA in healthy donors. Comment on this clone: The antigen remains undetermined.

General study findings and limits: A list of roughly 180 TCR beta chains associated with cytomegalovirus was given. Many donors carried some public TCRs, although rarity characterized most TCR sequences. A link between a missense DCLRE1C variant and TCR beta V- and J-gene trimming emerged from a later analysis.

Primers included in the PCR were 60 Vbeta and 13 Jbeta primers. Assay: immunoSEQ multiplex PCR; the TCRdb copy retains only in-frame clones and omits some. The table has 150,000 to 200,000 clones, roughly 84% seen once. V was cut by 0 bases and J by 0 bases, with 10 bases left in between. CDR1 is SGHNT and CDR2 is YYREEE in the germline V gene (reference sequence). This CDR3 comprises 15 residues. Samples came from healthy bone marrow donors. This TCR derives from a boy between 5 and 17 years old in good health and CMV-seronegative. The specimen was PBMCs. The chain carries TRBV5-4 and TRBJ2-7; D perhaps matches TRBD2 (5 bases). CDR3 sequence (DNA): TGTGCCAGCAGCTTGGATTCCGGGAACTCCTACGAGCAGTACTTC. Translated, it gives CASSLDSGNSYEQYF. Variable domain in full (rest from reference TRBV5-4 and TRBJ2-7): ETGVTQSPTHLIKTRGQQVTLRCSSQSGHNTVSWYQQALGQGPQFIFQYYREEENGRGNFPPRFSGLQFPNYSSELNVNALELDDSALYLCASSLDSGNSYEQYFGPGTRLTVT.